This TCR beta chain was sequenced for a study of cytomegalovirus exposure and HLA in healthy donors. Using immunoSEQ multiplex PCR, the repertoire was profiled, and TCRdb retains in-frame clones only, with some absent. Altogether 150,000 to 200,000 clones are present, approximately 84% being singletons, with the ten largest covering under 7.5%. V was clipped by 6 bases and J by 3 bases, with 12 bases between them. The CDR3 totals 13 residues. In germline, CDR1 is MNHEY, CDR2 SVGAGI. Material for sequencing was PBMCs. The receptor was derived from a man in his late teens or twenties in good health and CMV-seropositive. The chain employs TRBV6-5 and TRBJ2-7, with D possibly matching TRBD1 (6 bases). As DNA, the CDR3 is TGTGCCAGCAGGGGGGCCGGATACTACGAGCAGTACTTC. This translates into CASRGAGYYEQYF.